Included here is one TCR beta chain sequence, with context. CDR3 size: 14 residues. Sequencing used immunoSEQ multiplex PCR; TCRdb keeps in-frame clones, though not all of them. The sample lists under 95,000 clones, 90% occurring once. This entry belongs to a study of T cell responses to AZD1222 COVID-19 vaccine. The rearrangement uses TRBV21-1 and TRBJ2-3; the table calls TRBD2, which could not be checked here. TRBV21-1 is tagged as a pseudogene. The TCR was taken from an adult who received the AZD1222 COVID-19 vaccine. Sample: peripheral blood, taken 28 days after the second AZD1222 dose. CDR3 sequence: CASSKIGSEDTQYF. The CDR3 DNA sequence: TGTGCCAGCAGCAAGATTGGTAGCGAGGATACGCAGTATTTT.